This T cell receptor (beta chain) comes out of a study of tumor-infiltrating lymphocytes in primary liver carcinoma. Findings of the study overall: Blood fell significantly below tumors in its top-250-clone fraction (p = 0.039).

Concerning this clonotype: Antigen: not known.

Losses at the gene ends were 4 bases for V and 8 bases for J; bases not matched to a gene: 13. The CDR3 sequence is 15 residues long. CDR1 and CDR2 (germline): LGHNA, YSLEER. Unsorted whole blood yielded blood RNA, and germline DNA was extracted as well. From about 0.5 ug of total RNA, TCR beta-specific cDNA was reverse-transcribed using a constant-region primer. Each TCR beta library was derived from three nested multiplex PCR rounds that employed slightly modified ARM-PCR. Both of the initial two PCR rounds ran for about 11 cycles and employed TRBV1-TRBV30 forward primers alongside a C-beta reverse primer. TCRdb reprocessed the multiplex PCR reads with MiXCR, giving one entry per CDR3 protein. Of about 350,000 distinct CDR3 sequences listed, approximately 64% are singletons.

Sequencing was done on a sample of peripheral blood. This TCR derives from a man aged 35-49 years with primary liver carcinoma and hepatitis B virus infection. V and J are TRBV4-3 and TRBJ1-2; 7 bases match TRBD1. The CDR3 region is CASSPLSDRTLGYTF. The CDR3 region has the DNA TGCGCCAGCAGCCCCCTTTCGGACAGGACCCTGGGCTACACCTTC.